This T cell receptor (beta chain) is from a study of radiotherapy plus CTLA-4 blockade in lung cancer. Across the whole study: Objective responses were observed in more than 15% of patients, and disease control was achieved by just over 30%.

Study-wide results and caveats: In blood, tumor-derived TCR clones expanded after radiotherapy plus ipilimumab.

Germline V gives CDR1 MNHNS, CDR2 SASEGT. V gave up 4 bases and J gave up 6 bases; unmatched junction bases: 10. The CDR3 is 16 amino acids. Those with chemo-refractory metastatic non-small-cell lung cancer were treated with focal radiation combined with CTLA-4 blockade using ipilimumab. Libraries were prepared by immunoSEQ multiplex PCR; TCRdb keeps only in-frame clonotypes and omits some of them. The sample holds some 60,000 clones; around 85% are singletons and the top ten take over 15%. Notes on this clone: Its cognate antigen is unknown.

The chain joins TRBV6-1 to TRBJ1-4, with 8 bases lining up with TRBD1. Sequencing was performed on peripheral blood, taken from a patient treated with radiotherapy plus ipilimumab. This TCR derives from a human donor with non-small cell lung cancer who had a complete response to radiotherapy plus ipilimumab. The CDR3 is CASSAGQGLQYEKLFF. The CDR3 DNA reads as TGTGCCAGCAGTGCCGGACAGGGACTTCAATATGAAAAACTGTTTTTT.